Listed below are T cell receptor beta chains from one sample, sequenced in a study of blood T cell repertoires in COVID-19. Sequenced by immunoSEQ multiplex PCR; TCRdb stores in-frame clones only, minus some. The table shows about 250,000 clones, with about 91% occurring only once. Sequencing input: peripheral blood. The receptors originated from a woman aged 25-40 years with COVID-19, enrolled during active disease. Both conserved end residues are part of each CDR3. Each record gives: J gene, D gene, clone size, V gene, CDR3 protein, CDR3 DNA. The D gene is left open where the match is weak. Part of the rows lack a size; the others show once, few, many or a class for expanded clones.

>TRBJ1-3|-|-|TRBV29-1
CSVERGSGNTIYF
TGCAGCGTTGAAAGGGGGTCTGGAAACACCATATATTTT
>TRBJ1-5|-|-|TRBV5-1
CASSLGQGEQPQHF
TGCGCCAGCAGCTTGGGGCAGGGTGAGCAGCCCCAGCATTTT
>TRBJ2-1|-|-|TRBV14
CASSQGNSYNEQFF
TGTGCCAGCAGCCAAGGAAACAGTTACAATGAGCAGTTCTTC
>TRBJ1-2|TRBD1|-|TRBV4-2
CASSREGANGYTF
TGTGCCAGCAGCCGTGAGGGGGCGAATGGCTACACCTTC
>TRBJ2-2|-|-|TRBV6-5
CASSFRDTGELFF
TGTGCCAGCAGTTTTCGGGACACCGGGGAGCTGTTTTTT
>TRBJ2-3|-|-|TRBV10-3
CAISELDYTDTQYF
TGTGCCATCAGTGAGTTGGACTACACAGATACGCAGTATTTT
>TRBJ1-1|-|-|TRBV5-8
CASSLDRATEAFF
TGTGCCAGCAGCTTGGACAGGGCCACTGAAGCTTTCTTT
>TRBJ2-1|-|-|TRBV3-1/TRBV3-2
CASSPHPSGANEQFF
TGTGCCAGCAGCCCGCATCCCTCAGGGGCTAATGAGCAGTTCTTC
>TRBJ2-3|TRBD1|-|TRBV7-8
CASSILTGGSSTDTQYF
TGTGCCAGCAGCATACTTACAGGGGGCTCAAGCACAGATACGCAGTATTTT
>TRBJ2-1|-|-|TRBV18
CASLDNRGGTYNEQFF
TGTGCCAGCCTGGATAACAGGGGAGGTACCTACAATGAGCAGTTCTTC
>TRBJ1-1|-|-|TRBV7-8
CASSTQTENTEAFF
TGTGCCAGCAGCACCCAGACAGAGAACACTGAAGCTTTCTTT
>TRBJ2-1|TRBD1|-|TRBV7-2
CASSSHRGRIYNEQFF
TGTGCCAGCAGCTCGCACAGGGGTAGGATCTACAATGAGCAGTTCTTC
>TRBJ2-4|-|-|TRBV6-6
CASSPIFSTETKNIQYF
TGTGCCAGCAGTCCAATTTTTTCGACAGAGACCAAAAACATTCAGTACTTC
>TRBJ2-7|-|-|TRBV7-2
CASSLAPGASYEQYF
TGTGCCAGCAGCTTAGCCCCAGGTGCCTCCTACGAGCAGTACTTC
>TRBJ2-5|-|-|TRBV7-9
CASSHPMGGGLGIETQYF
TGTGCCAGCAGCCACCCAATGGGAGGAGGGCTCGGGATTGAGACCCAGTACTTC
>TRBJ1-2|-|once|TRBV28
CASSRGGNGYTF
TGTGCCAGCAGCCGAGGGGGTAATGGCTACACCTTC
>TRBJ1-6|TRBD1|-|TRBV3-1/TRBV3-2
CASSQGQGAVGSSPLHF
TGTGCCAGCAGCCAGGGACAGGGGGCTGTTGGATCTTCACCCCTCCACTTT
>TRBJ1-6|TRBD1|-|TRBV27
CASSLLPPLLQGSGSPLHF
TGTGCCAGCAGTTTACTTCCTCCTCTGTTACAGGGGTCGGGTTCACCCCTCCACTTT
>TRBJ2-7|TRBD1|-|TRBV7-9
CASSSTGQGSEQYF
TGTGCCAGCAGCTCCACGGGACAGGGTTCGGAGCAGTACTTC
>TRBJ2-1|-|once|TRBV10-2
CASTINRIDNEQFF
TGCGCCAGCACGATAAACAGAATAGACAATGAGCAGTTCTTC